These 18 T cell receptor beta chains were all obtained from the same sample, sequenced in a study of blood T cells in healthy people across ages. PCR was performed a second time for 7 to 11 cycles using a sample-barcoded 5' primer and a J-beta primer mix. TCRdb processed the 5' RACE reads anew with MiXCR; each CDR3 protein has one entry. The table includes 1.5 million to 2 million distinct CDR3 sequences, 28% detected once. Sequencing input: blood. Source of these receptors: a woman under 40 in good health.

This clonotype has more than one count but fewer than ten. This chain connects TRBV5-6 to TRBJ2-7; D might be TRBD1 or TRBD2, each matching 5 bases. V lost 4 bases to trimming and J lost 1 base, with 15 bases between them. Germline V gene sequence: CDR1 SGHDT, CDR2 YYEEEE. This CDR3 has 15 amino acids. In DNA, the CDR3 is TGTGCCAGCAGCCCGACCGGGACGAAATCCTACGAGCAGTACTTC. As protein: CASSPTGTKSYEQYF.

This clonotype came up a few times. The chain joins TRBV12-3 or TRBV12-4 to TRBJ1-5; D is uncertain. V gave up 8 bases and J gave up 7 bases, with 9 bases separating them. The CDR3 sequence is 11 residues long. CDR3 DNA sequence: TGTGCCAGCTCAGTGAGCCAGCCCCAGCATTTT. It translates to CASSVSQPQHF.

Turning to this clonotype: A much larger clone is a single base away; this may be a read error. The chain links TRBV29-1 to TRBJ2-7, with 9 bases identical to TRBD2. This CDR3 comprises 14 residues. Germline V gives CDR1 SQVTM, CDR2 ANQGSEA. The CDR3: CSAGRRGGTYGQYF. CDR3 nucleotide sequence: TGCAGCGCCGGAAGGCGGGGGGGAACCTACGGGCAGTACTTC.

This clonotype was counted a few times. The V gene is TRBV24-1, the J gene TRBJ2-4, with 8 bases identical to TRBD1. The assigned J gene may be wrong: the sequence end matches TRBJ2-7 better. Germline V gene data show CDR1 as KGHDR and CDR2 as SFDVKD. CDR3 length: 15 amino acids. CDR3 sequence reads: CATSDLKQGVYEQYF. In DNA, the CDR3 is TGTGCCACCAGTGATTTGAAACAGGGGGTGTACGAGCAGTACTTC.

The chain recombines TRBV28 with TRBJ2-1; 9 bases fit TRBD1. Germline V CDR1 and CDR2: MDHEN, SYDVKM. The CDR3 has 13 residues. The V segment lost 5 bases and the J segment 8 bases; nucleotides outside the gene matches: 4. The CDR3 sequence is CASSHDRGDEQFF. The DNA of the CDR3 is TGTGCCAGCAGTCATGACAGGGGGGATGAGCAGTTCTTC. The full variable domain, with the rest looked up from reference TRBV28 and TRBJ2-1, is DVKVTQSSRYLVKRTGEKVFLECVQDMDHENMFWYRQDPGLGLRLIYFSYDVKMKEKGDIPEGYSVSREKKERFSLILESASTNQTSMYLCASSHDRGDEQFFGPGTRLTVL.

Only a few counts were recorded for this clonotype. CDR3 bases: TGTGCCAGCAGCAGAAGACTTAGCGAACCCCTGGGAGATACGCAGTATTTT. It encodes CASSRRLSEPLGDTQYF. The V and J genes are TRBV7-2 and TRBJ2-3, with TRBD2 as a possible D gene (5 bases). CDR1 SGHTA and CDR2 FQGNSA come from the germline V gene. The CDR3 spans 17 residues. Trimming cost V 5 bases and J 5 bases, with 23 bases left between them.

As to this clonotype: Given a much more abundant clone one base away, this may be a read error. The rearrangement uses TRBV12-3 or TRBV12-4 and TRBJ2-5; 7 bases map to TRBD2. The CDR3 covers 18 residues. CDR3 nucleotides: TGTGTCAGCAGTCCCTGGTCTCTCGGCGGGAGCCACCAAGAGACCCAGTACTTC. Translation: CVSSPWSLGGSHQETQYF.

This sequence joins TRBV21-1 and TRBJ2-1; the table's TRBD1 call for D was not verified on the DNA. TRBV21-1 is a pseudogene. This CDR3 spans 14 amino acids. This CDR3 is CASSCRPDYNEQFF. CDR3 in DNA: TGTGCCAGCAGCTGTCGCCCAGACTACAATGAGCAGTTCTTC.

This clonotype was counted ten times or more. For the CDR3, the DNA is TGTGCCACCAGCAGAGATATTAACTCCGCAATTCGGACCCAGTACTTC. Its protein is CATSRDINSAIRTQYF. This chain joins TRBV15 and TRBJ2-5; D not certain. The germline V and J ends were trimmed by 0 bases and 7 bases, with 18 bases remaining between them. Germline CDR1 and CDR2: LNHNV and YYDKDF (reference sequence). The CDR3 loop spans 16 amino acids.

The rearrangement joins TRBV29-1 to TRBJ1-2, with D uncertain. CDR3 length: 13 residues. Trimming removed 3 bases from V and 5 bases from J, with 13 bases in between. Germline V gene data show CDR1 as SQVTM and CDR2 as ANQGSEA. Here the CDR3 reads CSVDHRAGYGYTF. The DNA for the CDR3 is TGCAGCGTTGATCACCGGGCCGGGTATGGCTACACCTTC.

As concerns this clonotype: A read error is possible here, since a much larger clone lies one base away. J is TRBJ2-5 and V is TRBV10-3; 14 bases are a match to TRBD2. CDR1 is ENHRY and CDR2 is SYGVKD in the germline V gene. The CDR3 runs 14 residues. With 6 bases clipped from V and 5 bases from J, the junction kept 2 bases outside the gene matches. The CDR3 is CAIRGTSGSETQYF. In nucleotides, the CDR3 is TGTGCCATCAGGGGGACTAGCGGGAGTGAGACCCAGTACTTC.

This clonotype occurred many times. The chain combines TRBV5-1 with TRBJ2-1; D gene ambiguous. Per the germline V gene, CDR1 is SGHRS and CDR2 is YFSETQ. V gave up 4 bases and J gave up 0 bases, with 11 bases separating them. The CDR3 has 15 amino acids. CDR3: CASSQTGSSYNEQFF. The CDR3 bases are TGCGCCAGCAGCCAAACCGGGTCCTCCTACAATGAGCAGTTCTTC.

Remarks on this clonotype: At one of its ends the junction is not consistent with the germline gene, which may arise from a read error. The chain carries TRBV6-2 or TRBV6-3 and TRBJ2-7; 7 bases are shared with TRBD2. This CDR3 is 13 amino acids long. Germline lookup yields CDR1 MNHEY and CDR2 SVGEGT. The CDR3 region has the DNA TGTACCAGCAGTCTTCCTAGCGGCTACGAGCAGTACTTC. It translates to CTSSLPSGYEQYF.

This sequence joins TRBV6-1 and TRBJ2-1, with 7 nucleotides matching TRBD1. Germline trimming cut 6 bases from V and 4 bases from J; bases unmatched to any gene: 9. There are 15 residues in the CDR3. Germline values: CDR1 MNHNS, CDR2 SASEGT. CDR3 DNA sequence: TGTGCCAGCAGGATAGACAGGGATACTTACAATGAGCAGTTCTTC. Amino acid sequence: CASRIDRDTYNEQFF.

This sequence joins TRBV12-3 or TRBV12-4 and TRBJ2-2, with a weak D call TRBD2 (5 bases). The length of the CDR3 is 16 residues. The ends were cut back, 8 bases at V and 5 bases at J, with 21 bases in the middle. The CDR3 loop is CASGSRGFVRTGELFF. CDR3 nucleotides: TGTGCCAGCGGTTCCCGAGGGTTTGTTAGGACCGGGGAGCTGTTTTTT.

Remarks on this clonotype: The conserved phenylalanine or tryptophan normally closing the CDR3 is absent here, so this likely arose from a read error. The gene calls are TRBV12-3 or TRBV12-4 and TRBJ1-2; no reliable D call. V was clipped by 4 bases and J by 4 bases, with 13 bases between them. The CDR3 sequence is 14 residues long. This CDR3 reads CASSSPGDGYGYTC. DNA of the CDR3: TGTGCCAGCAGTTCCCCAGGCGATGGCTATGGCTACACCTGC.

This clonotype was seen many times. The chain combines TRBV6-6 with TRBJ2-5; 7 positions agree with TRBD1. Trimming removed 1 base from V and 5 bases from J; junction bases left unmatched: 4. The CDR3 consists of 14 residues. Germline V lookup: CDR1 MNHNY, CDR2 SVGAGI (reference sequence). CDR3 nucleotides: TGTGCCAGCAGTTACTTGACAGGGATGGAGACCCAGTACTTC. This sequence encodes CASSYLTGMETQYF.

This chain joins TRBV27 and TRBJ1-4; 7 positions agree with TRBD1. In germline, CDR1 is MNHEY, CDR2 SMNVEV (reference sequence). The trim removed 6 bases at V and 7 bases at J, leaving 8 bases unmatched. This CDR3 contains 14 residues. The CDR3 spells CASRLTRDSEKLFF. The DNA for the CDR3 is TGTGCCAGCAGGCTCACAAGGGACAGTGAAAAACTGTTTTTT.